The entry below gives a single T cell receptor (beta chain) sequence along with its context. This CDR3 has 16 amino acids. V was pared by 2 bases and J by 4 bases, with 7 bases of the junction left unmatched. Per the germline V gene, CDR1 is SNHLY and CDR2 is FYNNEI. Locally advanced or metastatic urothelial carcinoma affected all patients. The data were obtained in a study of PD-L1 blockade in urothelial cancer. Study summary: The number of prior chemotherapy regimens per patient was 0 to 3.

Profiling relied on immunoSEQ multiplex PCR, and the TCRdb table lists in-frame clones only, not all of them. The table includes tens of thousands of clones, approximately 77% detected once. The chain couples TRBV2 to TRBJ1-4; 7 bases are shared with TRBD1. This clonotype originated in a man aged 70-80 years with urothelial cancer. This specimen was PBMCs, taken around atezolizumab (anti-PD-L1) treatment. The CDR3: CASSETQGGGNEKLFF. As DNA, the CDR3 is TGTGCCAGCAGTGAAACCCAGGGGGGAGGTAATGAAAAACTGTTTTTT.